This T cell receptor beta chain comes out of a study of T-cell memory formation after mild COVID-19. Study-wide results and limits: The CD4+ clones that contracted clustered mainly within CM and EM, and the CD8+ clones concentrated in EMRA.

This clonotype is a singleton in its sample. Its antigen is not identified. TCRdb itself ran the 5' RACE reads through MiXCR, one entry per CDR3 protein. The repertoire consists of roughly 610,000 distinct CDR3 sequences, with approximately 15% occurring once and the leading ten covering just over 8%. The CDR3 has 14 amino acids. Per the germline V gene, CDR1 is MNHEY and CDR2 is SVGEGT. Losses at the gene ends were 6 bases for V and 6 bases for J; bases not matched to a gene: 5. The V gene is TRBV6-2 or TRBV6-3, the J gene TRBJ1-5; 10 bases line up with TRBD1. This TCR came from an adult woman who had mild COVID-19 (a few samples of this study predate the infection). Cell type and time point are not known. Source material: PBMCs or a T cell subset sorted from them (not recorded which). CDR3 in DNA: TGTGCCAGCAGCGGGACAGGGGAAGTTCAGCCCCAGCATTTT. This gives the protein CASSGTGEVQPQHF.